These 21 T cell receptor beta chains were all obtained from the same sample, sequenced in a study of radiation and T cells in renal cell carcinoma. Sequencing was performed with immunoSEQ multiplex PCR; in TCRdb, only in-frame clones are kept and a portion is missing. This sample has 15,000 to 19,000 clones; roughly 54% occur once, and the top ten carry roughly 9.6%. This sample's treatment: treatment-naive control, cytoreductive nephrectomy. The material sequenced was tumor tissue, taken from a patient whose treatment was nephrectomy without radiotherapy. These TCRs come from a man aged 50 or older with renal cell carcinoma.

Sample share makes this clone medium-sized. The rearrangement links TRBV11-3 to TRBJ2-3, with no clear D. The CDR3 is 17 amino acids. V was shortened by 4 bases and J by 4 bases, with 21 bases between the two germline ends. Germline CDR1 reads SGHNT; CDR2 reads YENEEA. CDR3 DNA sequence: TGTGCCAGCAGCTCTAGAGTGTTAGCCTCTGGGGCAGATACGCAGTATTTT. It specifies CASSSRVLASGADTQYF.

This clone was picked up a small number of times. This chain uses TRBV9 with TRBJ2-1; D is possibly TRBD2 (6 bases). The CDR3 loop spans 17 amino acids. The V and J ends lost 7 bases and 0 bases respectively, with 20 bases between them. CDR1 and CDR2 (germline): SGDLS, YYNGEE. CDR3 coding DNA: TGTGCCAGCGCCAAATCCTTTCAGGGAGGCTCCTACAATGAGCAGTTCTTC. This gives the protein CASAKSFQGGSYNEQFF. Supplemented by reference TRBV9 and TRBJ2-1, the full variable domain reads DSGVTQTPKHLITATGQRVTLRCSPRSGDLSVYWYQQSLDQGLQFLIQYYNGEERAKGNILERFSAQQFPDLHSELNLSSLELGDSALYFCASAKSFQGGSYNEQFFGPGTRLTVL.

This clone was seen just once. This chain links TRBV10-3 with TRBJ1-6; maybe TRBD1 (6 bases). The CDR3 is 15 residues long. V lost 0 bases and J lost 10, with 13 bases in between. Germline V lookup: CDR1 ENHRY, CDR2 SYGVKD. The CDR3 is CAISESTGWESPLHF. The DNA for the CDR3 is TGTGCCATCAGTGAGTCGACAGGCTGGGAATCACCCCTCCACTTT.

The chain combines TRBV7-8 with TRBJ2-7; 10 nucleotides agree with TRBD2. This CDR3 spans 15 amino acids. The V gene end was trimmed by 5 bases and the J gene end by 3 bases; junction bases not matched to a gene: 7. Looked up from germline, CDR1 is SGHVS and CDR2 is FQNEAQ. The CDR3 nucleotides read TGTGCCAGCAGCAGGACGTTAGCGGGAGGCTACGAGCAGTACTTC. Translating it yields CASSRTLAGGYEQYF.

This clone ranks as medium-sized. The chain carries TRBV5-6 and TRBJ1-2; D ambiguous. Trimming took 0 bases from V and 4 from J, leaving 13 bases between them. The germline V gene encodes CDR1 SGHDT and CDR2 YYEEEE. This CDR3 has 15 residues. The CDR3 reads CASSLGGERPYGYTF. The CDR3 DNA reads TGTGCCAGCAGCTTGGGAGGTGAACGGCCCTATGGCTACACCTTC.

The chain links TRBV15 to TRBJ2-3, with D perhaps TRBD2 (5 bases). Trimming removed 2 bases at V and 6 bases at J, with 15 bases between. The germline V gene encodes CDR1 LNHNV and CDR2 YYDKDF (reference sequence). This CDR3 contains 15 residues. The CDR3 DNA follows: TGTGCCACCAGCAGAAAGGCGGGCCCACGGGATACGCAGTATTTT. It codes for CATSRKAGPRDTQYF. Supplemented by reference TRBV15 and TRBJ2-3, the full variable domain reads DAMVIQNPRYQVTQFGKPVTLSCSQTLNHNVMYWYQQKSSQAPKLLFHYYDKDFNNEADTPDNFQSRRPNTSFCFLDIRSPGLGDTAMYLCATSRKAGPRDTQYFGPGTRLTVL.

For the CDR3, the DNA is TGTGCCAGCTCACCATTGGTAGGACAGGGAAAAGAGACCCAGTACTTC. Encoded protein: CASSPLVGQGKETQYF. The rearrangement links TRBV18 to TRBJ2-5; 8 bases are shared with TRBD1. The junction had 8 bases not matched to a gene; V was cut back by 2 bases and J by 3 bases. This CDR3 is built from 16 residues. The germline CDR1 and CDR2 sequences are KGHSH and LQKENI.

V and J are TRBV5-1 and TRBJ2-1; no clear D. The ends were cut back, 0 bases at V and 2 bases at J, with 6 bases in the middle. Germline CDR1 SGHRS, CDR2 YFSETQ. The CDR3 loop spans 14 amino acids. The CDR3: CASSLARAYNEQFF. As DNA, the CDR3 is TGCGCCAGCAGCTTGGCCAGAGCCTACAATGAGCAGTTCTTC.

The J gene is TRBJ1-6, the V gene TRBV7-6, with D unresolved. V was shortened by 1 base and J by 0 bases, with 10 bases between the two germline ends. Germline V gene data show CDR1 as SGHVS and CDR2 as FNYEAQ. The CDR3 runs to 17 residues. DNA of the CDR3: TGTGCCAGCAGCTTAGATGTCTTCCTCTCCTATAATTCACCCCTCCACTTT. Its translation is CASSLDVFLSYNSPLHF.

This clone has just a few counts. The chain recombines TRBV6-6 with TRBJ1-2, with D possibly being TRBD1 (6 bases). This CDR3 region has 15 residues. Germline-derived CDR1 and CDR2 are MNHNY and SVGAGI (reference sequence). V was shortened by 4 bases and J by 2 bases, with 14 bases between the two germline ends. The DNA for the CDR3 is TGTGCCAGCAGTTTCCCAGGGGCTGAGAACTATGGCTACACCTTC. It specifies CASSFPGAENYGYTF.

V gene TRBV28 combines with J gene TRBJ1-5, with D tentatively TRBD1 (6 bases). Germline lookup yields CDR1 MDHEN and CDR2 SYDVKM. The V end was cut by 6 bases, the J end by 2 bases, with 11 bases between. CDR3 size: 14 residues. For the CDR3, the DNA is TGTGCCAGCAGGAGGGGGGAGGGCAATCAGCCCCAGCATTTT. It translates to CASRRGEGNQPQHF.

The chain links TRBV13 to TRBJ2-1, with TRBD2 identical over 12 bases. The CDR3 runs 16 residues. CDR1 is PRHDT and CDR2 is FYEKMQ in the germline V gene (reference sequence). V was clipped by 5 bases and J by 4 bases; unmatched bases: 6. CDR3 protein: CASSPRLAGEYNEQFF. The CDR3 region has the DNA TGTGCCAGCAGCCCCCGACTAGCGGGAGAATACAATGAGCAGTTCTTC.

The chain links TRBV6-6 to TRBJ2-1; 9 nucleotides match TRBD2. This CDR3 is built from 14 residues. Germline V lookup: CDR1 MNHNY, CDR2 SVGAGI (reference sequence). Germline trimming cut 5 bases from V and 5 bases from J; bases unmatched to any gene: 4. The CDR3 spells CASSKRGEDNEQFF. CDR3 DNA sequence: TGTGCCAGCAGTAAGCGGGGGGAGGACAATGAGCAGTTCTTC.

This chain links TRBV6-5 with TRBJ1-2; D is ambiguous. V was clipped by 7 bases and J by 8 bases, with 20 bases between them. Germline CDR1 is MNHEY and CDR2 is SVGAGI. The CDR3 has 14 amino acids. The chain's CDR3 is CASKSSQESLGYTF. The CDR3 DNA reads TGTGCCAGCAAGAGCTCGCAGGAATCCCTAGGCTACACCTTC.

The rearrangement uses TRBV11-3 and TRBJ2-1; 7 nucleotides line up with TRBD2. Trimming removed 2 bases from V and 5 bases from J; junction bases left unmatched: 9. The CDR3 is 16 amino acids. CDR1 SGHNT and CDR2 YENEEA come from the germline V gene. The CDR3 DNA is TGTGCCAGCAGCTTATATGGCGGGAGACCGGACAATGAGCAGTTCTTC. Its protein product is CASSLYGGRPDNEQFF.

This clone was recorded once. V usage is TRBV5-4 and J usage is TRBJ2-2; tentative D call: TRBD2 (5 bases). The CDR3 is 14 residues long. V lost 4 bases and J lost 4, with 11 bases in between. The germline gives CDR1 SGHNT, CDR2 YYREEE (reference sequence). The CDR3: CASSRDGFTGELFF. CDR3 coding DNA: TGTGCCAGCAGCCGGGATGGATTCACCGGGGAGCTGTTTTTT.

The CDR3 loop reads CASVGAVYNEQFF. For the CDR3, the DNA is TGTGCCAGCGTCGGGGCAGTGTACAATGAGCAGTTCTTC. This chain joins TRBV6-6 and TRBJ2-1; the D gene could be TRBD1 or TRBD2 (5 bases each). Germline lookup yields CDR1 MNHNY and CDR2 SVGAGI (reference sequence). Trimming took 8 bases from V and 4 from J, leaving 12 bases between them. There are 13 residues in the CDR3.

This chain uses TRBV6-1 with TRBJ1-5; D perhaps matches TRBD1 (5 bases). This CDR3 has 16 amino acids. Trimming pared 2 bases from V and 2 bases from J, leaving 13 bases between. CDR1 and CDR2 from the germline V gene are MNHNS and SASEGT. The CDR3 DNA is TGTGCCAGCAGTGAATCGAGAGGGACCGGCAATCAGCCCCAGCATTTT. Protein sequence: CASSESRGTGNQPQHF.

The V gene is TRBV7-2, the J gene TRBJ2-5; D remains unclear. Trimming removed 2 bases at V and 5 bases at J, with 3 bases between. The CDR3 sequence is 11 residues long. CDR1 is SGHTA, CDR2 FQGNSA, per germline. CDR3 residues: CASSLMETQYF. The DNA of the CDR3 is TGTGCCAGCAGCTTAATGGAGACCCAGTACTTC.

V and J are TRBV5-5 and TRBJ2-2; D ambiguous. V dropped 4 bases and J dropped 2 bases, with 9 bases sitting between them. CDR1 is SGHKS, CDR2 YYEKEE, per germline (reference sequence). The CDR3 covers 14 residues. DNA for the CDR3: TGTGCCAGCAGCGCCCGTTCTAACACCGGGGAGCTGTTTTTT. Encoded protein: CASSARSNTGELFF.

This clone was recorded a few times. The chain employs TRBV30 and TRBJ1-6; 8 bases are a match to TRBD1. The CDR3 length is 12 residues. Germline CDR1 reads GTSNPN; CDR2 reads SVGIG (reference sequence). J lost 14 bases, V lost 4 bases, and 7 bases had no gene match. CDR3 in DNA: TGTGCCTGGAATACAGGGGGTCTTACCCTCCACTTT. This sequence encodes CAWNTGGLTLHF.